This is a list of T cell receptor beta chains from one sample in a study of blood T cell repertoires in COVID-19. Profiled with immunoSEQ multiplex PCR; TCRdb holds only in-frame clones, not every one. Found here are 410,000 or so clones, 80% to 90% of them singletons; the top ten hold around 1.4%. Sequencing used peripheral blood. These receptor sequences come from a young woman with active or convalescent COVID-19. The CDR3 runs from the conserved cysteine through the conserved F or W. A D gene is named only where the DNA matches it firmly. Expanded clones get a size class; other rows say once, few or many, or leave the size out.

>.|TRBJ1-5|TRBV25-1|.
TGTGCCAGCAGTTTACGGACAAATGTCAGCAATCAGCCCCAGCATTTT
CASSLRTNVSNQPQHF
>.|TRBJ2-5|TRBV29-1|.
TGCAGCGCCGAGGAGGGGGGGGTGGAGACCCAGTACTTC
CSAEEGGVETQYF
>.|TRBJ1-5|TRBV19|.
TGTGCCAGTAGTATAGCGGGAGGAGGGCAGCCCCAGCATTTT
CASSIAGGGQPQHF
>.|TRBJ1-3|TRBV6-5|.
TGTGCCAGCAGTTCCCCAGGGCGGGGAAACACCATATATTTT
CASSSPGRGNTIYF
>.|TRBJ1-1|TRBV6-5|.
TGTGCCAGCGGGCCTAGAGAGGGGGAGGGCACTGAAGCTTTCTTT
CASGPREGEGTEAFF
>.|TRBJ2-1|TRBV27|TRBD2
TGTGCCACCCGGACTAGCGGGAGGCCGTTCGCGCAGTTCTTC
CATRTSGRPFAQFF
>.|TRBJ2-3|TRBV3-1/TRBV3-2|.
TGTGCCAGCAGCCAAGATTCGCCGAGGGTGGGAGATACGCAGTATTTT
CASSQDSPRVGDTQYF
>once|TRBJ2-1|TRBV27|TRBD1
TGTGCCAGCAGTACACAGGGGGCCTATGAGCAGTTCTTC
CASSTQGAYEQFF
>.|TRBJ1-1|TRBV28|.
TGTGCCAGCAGGAACGGGATGGAGGCTTTCTTT
CASRNGMEAFF
>.|TRBJ2-7|TRBV11-2|.
TGTGCCAGCACCCCGACAGAAGCCTACGAGCAGTACTTC
CASTPTEAYEQYF
>few|TRBJ2-1|TRBV19|TRBD2
TGTGCCAGTAGTATGGCTAGCGGGGGGATCAATGAGCAGTTCTTC
CASSMASGGINEQFF
>once|TRBJ2-1|TRBV5-1|TRBD2
TGCGCCAGCAGCTTGGACAGCGGGAACTCCTACAATGAGCAGTTCTTC
CASSLDSGNSYNEQFF
>.|TRBJ2-1|TRBV29-1|.
TGCAGCGGTGGACAGGACTATAGCAATGAGCAGTTCTTC
CSGGQDYSNEQFF
>.|TRBJ1-6|TRBV27|TRBD1
TGTGCCAGCAGTCAGACAGGGCCTTGGAGTTCACCCCTCCACTTT
CASSQTGPWSSPLHF
>.|TRBJ2-7|TRBV27|.
TGTGCCAGCAGTCCAGGGCCCGGGCTCCGGGACGAGCAGTACTTC
CASSPGPGLRDEQYF
>.|TRBJ2-1|TRBV21-1|.
TGTGCCAGCAGCAACGACCCCACAGGGGGCCGAAATGAGCAGTTCTTC
CASSNDPTGGRNEQFF
>.|TRBJ2-3|TRBV27|TRBD2
TGTGCCAGCAGTTTGGGACTAGCGGGGGGAGGAGATACGCAGTATTTT
CASSLGLAGGGDTQYF
>.|TRBJ1-2|TRBV4-1|TRBD1
TGCGCCAGCAGCCCTCCCGGGACAGGGTGGGAGGGCTACACCTTC
CASSPPGTGWEGYTF
>.|TRBJ1-5|TRBV30|TRBD1
TGTGCCTGGACGGACAGGCTTTCTAGTCAGCCCCAGCATTTT
CAWTDRLSSQPQHF
>.|TRBJ1-5|TRBV6-2/TRBV6-3|.
TGTGCCAGCAGTTATGCCGGGAACAATCAGCCCCAGCATTTT
CASSYAGNNQPQHF
>once|TRBJ2-3|TRBV5-1|.
TGCGCCAGCAGCTTGACTAGCACAGATACGCAGTATTTT
CASSLTSTDTQYF
>.|TRBJ1-2|TRBV13|TRBD1
TGTGCCAGCAGCTTATTGGAGGGGACAGCGAATGGCTACACCTTC
CASSLLEGTANGYTF
>few|TRBJ2-7|TRBV11-2|TRBD1
TGTGCCAGCAGCCTTGGACAGGCAGTCTACGAGCAGTACTTC
CASSLGQAVYEQYF
>.|TRBJ1-6|TRBV6-5|TRBD1
TGTGCCAGCAGCCGACAGGGAGAGAATTCACCCCTCCACTTT
CASSRQGENSPLHF
>.|TRBJ1-5|TRBV23-1|.
TGCGCCAGCAGTACAGGGTCTAGCAATCAGCCCCAGCATTTT
CASSTGSSNQPQHF
>.|TRBJ2-7|TRBV29-1|.
TGCAGCGTTGTAGACAGGTCCGATGGGTACGAGCAGTACTTC
CSVVDRSDGYEQYF
>.|TRBJ1-5|TRBV7-2|.
TGTGCCAGCAGCCCGACAGATAGCAATCAGCCCCAGCATTTT
CASSPTDSNQPQHF
>.|TRBJ1-2|TRBV20-1|.
TGCAGTGCTAGAGGGGGCGGCGGCTACACCTTC
CSARGGGGYTF
>.|TRBJ1-4|TRBV19|TRBD1
TGTGCCAGTAGTGACAGGGGTTGGACTAATGAAAAACTGTTTTTT
CASSDRGWTNEKLFF
>.|TRBJ2-7|TRBV6-1|TRBD1
TGTGCCAGCAGTGGTACGTTTGGGACAGGGGATTACGAGCAGTACTTC
CASSGTFGTGDYEQYF
>.|TRBJ1-3|TRBV4-1|TRBD1
TGCGCCAGCAGCCAACCGGACCGGGACAGGGGAAACACCATATATTTT
CASSQPDRDRGNTIYF
>.|TRBJ2-7|TRBV5-1|TRBD1
TGCGCCAGCAGCTCCCCGGGGACAGGGGCCTACGAGCAGTACTTC
CASSSPGTGAYEQYF
>.|TRBJ2-5|TRBV13|.
TGTGCCAGCAGCTCTAGTTTTAGGCAGCAAGAGACCCAGTACTTC
CASSSSFRQQETQYF
>.|TRBJ2-3|TRBV6-1|TRBD2
TGTGCCAGCGGTACGAGCGGGAATGAGGATACGCAGTATTTT
CASGTSGNEDTQYF
>.|TRBJ2-1|TRBV5-4|TRBD1
TGTGCCAGCAGCCAGGACAGGGGGGGGTCGGCTGAGCAGTTCTTC
CASSQDRGGSAEQFF
>.|TRBJ1-1|TRBV5-1|.
TGCGCCAGCAGCTTCCAGGGGCGTGGTGGCACTGAAGCTTTCTTT
CASSFQGRGGTEAFF
>.|TRBJ2-2|TRBV4-2|.
TGTGCCAGCAGCCAAGGACAGGACCTGTTTTTT
CASSQGQDLFF
>.|TRBJ2-1|TRBV9|.
TGTGCCAGCAGCGTTCAGCGGGCGGCCAATGAGCAGTTCTTC
CASSVQRAANEQFF
>few|TRBJ1-5|TRBV12-3/TRBV12-4|.
TGTGCCAGCAGGGGGGGGAGCAATCAGCCCCAGCATTTT
CASRGGSNQPQHF
>.|TRBJ2-7|TRBV29-1|TRBD1
TGCAGCGTCCAGGGGGTACTGTCCTACGAGCAGTACTTC
CSVQGVLSYEQYF
>.|TRBJ1-5|TRBV13|TRBD1
TGTGCCAGCAGCTTATCCAGGGACAGTTATCAGCCCCAGCATTTT
CASSLSRDSYQPQHF
>.|TRBJ1-1|TRBV9|TRBD1
TGTGCCAGCAGCGTAGAGGGGGACAGGATGTTTGGTGAAGCTTTCTTT
CASSVEGDRMFGEAFF
>.|TRBJ1-3|TRBV7-9|.
TGTGCCAGCAGCTTGGCAGGGGTTGGAAACACCATATATTTT
CASSLAGVGNTIYF
>.|TRBJ2-1|TRBV19|.
TGTGCCAGTACTCTGCGGCTCGATAGGGGTGAGCAGTTCTTC
CASTLRLDRGEQFF
>.|TRBJ2-3|TRBV27|TRBD2
TGTGCCAGCAGTTTACGGCGGGGGGCAAGGGCGGATACGCAGTATTTT
CASSLRRGARADTQYF
>.|TRBJ2-1|TRBV9|TRBD1
TGTGCCAGCAGCGCTACGGGACAGGGGGACAATGAGCAGTTCTTC
CASSATGQGDNEQFF
>once|TRBJ2-4|TRBV27|TRBD2
TGTGCCAGCAGTTTGTCGAGCCTGGCGGGAGAGAGAGGAAACATTCAGTACTTC
CASSLSSLAGERGNIQYF
>.|TRBJ1-4|TRBV10-2|TRBD1
TGCGCCAGCAGTTGGACAGGGGGCGATGAAAAACTGTTTTTT
CASSWTGGDEKLFF
>.|TRBJ1-1|TRBV29-1|TRBD1
TGCAGCGTAGACAGGGTGAACACTGAAGCTTTCTTT
CSVDRVNTEAFF
>.|TRBJ2-1|TRBV4-1|TRBD2
TGCGCCAGCAGCCAACCGGTCAGCGGGAGTGCTGAGCAGTTCTTC
CASSQPVSGSAEQFF
>.|TRBJ1-1|TRBV19|.
TGTGCCAGTAGTCTGACAGACCTGAACACTGAAGCTTTCTTT
CASSLTDLNTEAFF
>few|TRBJ1-1|TRBV4-1|.
TGCGCCAGCAGCCGCACAGGGTTGAACACTGAAGCTTTCTTT
CASSRTGLNTEAFF
>.|TRBJ2-7|TRBV14|TRBD2
TGTGCCAGCAGCGTGCTAGCGGGGACCTACGAGCAGTACTTC
CASSVLAGTYEQYF
>.|TRBJ2-1|TRBV5-4|TRBD2
TGTGCCAGCAGCCCACCGACTAGCGGGAGTAGGGATGAGCAGTTCTTC
CASSPPTSGSRDEQFF
>.|TRBJ1-2|TRBV6-5|.
TGTGCCAGCAGTTACGACAGGCTTTATGGCTACACCTTC
CASSYDRLYGYTF